This T cell receptor (beta chain) was recorded in a study of shared clonotypes between healthy human individuals. Assay: immunoSEQ multiplex PCR; the TCRdb copy retains only in-frame clones and omits some. Of fewer than 2.5 million clones listed, 80% to 95% were seen once; the top ten hold 0.36%. The CDR3 covers 15 residues. V lost 0 bases to trimming and J lost 2 bases, with 9 bases between them. The germline gives CDR1 SGDLS, CDR2 YYNGEE. Material: naive CD4+ T cells from PBMCs. Described subset: CD45RA+ positively selected. The gene calls are TRBV9 and TRBJ1-5; TRBD1 might be the D (5 bases). The receptor was isolated from a man younger than 35 in good health. Some clones in this sample may be carry-over from other donors' samples. In DNA form, the CDR3 reads TGTGCCAGCAGCGTAGCCCCGACAGGCAATCAGCCCCAGCATTTT. Translation gives CASSVAPTGNQPQHF.